This T cell receptor (beta chain) was captured in a study of control samples from healthy donors and cancer patients. Sequencing used immunoSEQ multiplex PCR; TCRdb keeps in-frame clones, though not all of them. The sample has 46,000 or so clones, 93% seen once. This CDR3 region has 15 residues. The germline V gene has CDR1 SGHAT and CDR2 FQNNGV. Between the trimmed V and J ends, which lost 0 bases and 9 bases, there was a span of 15 bases. The material sequenced was PBMCs. This TCR came from a woman aged 45-60 years with head and neck cancer. The rearrangement uses TRBV11-2 and TRBJ2-1, with D perhaps TRBD2 (6 bases). The CDR3 loop reads CASSLDGISEGEQFF. DNA of the CDR3: TGTGCCAGCAGCTTAGACGGGATCTCGGAGGGTGAGCAGTTCTTC. Drawing the rest from reference TRBV11-2 and TRBJ2-1, the complete variable domain is EAGVAQSPRYKIIEKRQSVAFWCNPISGHATLYWYQQILGQGPKLLIQFQNNGVVDDSQLPKDRFSAERLKGVDSTLKIQPAKLEDSAVYLCASSLDGISEGEQFFGPGTRLTVL.